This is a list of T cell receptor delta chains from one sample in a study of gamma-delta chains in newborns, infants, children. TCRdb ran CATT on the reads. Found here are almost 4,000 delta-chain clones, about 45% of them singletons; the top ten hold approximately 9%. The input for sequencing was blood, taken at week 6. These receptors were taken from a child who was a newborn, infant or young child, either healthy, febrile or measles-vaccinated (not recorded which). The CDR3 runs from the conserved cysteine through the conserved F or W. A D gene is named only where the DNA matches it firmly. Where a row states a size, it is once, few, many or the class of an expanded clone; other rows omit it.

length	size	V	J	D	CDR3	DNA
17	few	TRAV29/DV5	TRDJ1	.	CAARYYGGSFLLDKLIF	TGTGCAGCAAGGTACTACGGGGGGTCTTTCCTGCTCGATAAACTCATCTTT
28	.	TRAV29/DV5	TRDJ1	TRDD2	CAVSPSSTRLPTSTGQLGNPSYTDKLIF	TGTGCAGTCTCACCATCGTCGACCCGTCTTCCTACCAGTACTGGGCAATTGGGGAACCCTTCGTACACCGATAAACTCATCTTT
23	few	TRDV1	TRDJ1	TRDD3	CALGELPRSLVSWGRPPTDKLIF	TGTGCTCTTGGGGAACTCCCGCGTTCCTTAGTGTCCTGGGGGCGACCCCCCACCGATAAACTCATCTTT
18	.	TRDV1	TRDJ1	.	CALGGRLGSGGPTDKLIF	TGTGCTCTTGGGGGGAGACTTGGGTCCGGGGGCCCGACCGATAAACTCATCTTT
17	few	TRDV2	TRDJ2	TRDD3	CACDTLGDYQTPAQLFF	TGTGCCTGTGACACGCTGGGGGATTACCAAACCCCGGCACAACTCTTCTTT
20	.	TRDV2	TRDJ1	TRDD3	CACGTRDDGGGGIRRDKLIF	TGTGCCTGTGGCACCCGGGATGACGGCGGGGGGGGGATACGCCGCGATAAACTCATCTTT
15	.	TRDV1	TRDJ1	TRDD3	CALGERSLGDVKLIF	TGTGCTCTTGGGGAACGGTCACTGGGGGATGTGAAACTCATCTTT
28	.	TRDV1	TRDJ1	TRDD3	CALGELMGEAFPSIWGILLNSYTDKLIF	TGTGCTCTTGGGGAACTGATGGGAGAGGCCTTCCCATCAATCTGGGGGATACTCCTTAATTCGTACACCGATAAACTCATCTTT
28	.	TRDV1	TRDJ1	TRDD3	CALGELKPSNGYTGGYRVGLVLVDKLIF	TGTGCTCTTGGGGAACTAAAGCCTTCTAACGGGTATACTGGGGGATACAGGGTAGGACTGGTACTGGTCGATAAACTCATCTTT
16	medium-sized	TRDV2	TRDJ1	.	CACDTVDTRITDKLIF	TGTGCCTGTGACACCGTGGATACAAGGATCACCGATAAACTCATCTTT
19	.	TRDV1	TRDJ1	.	CALGELYTDKRSLTDKLIF	TGTGCTCTTGGGGAACTATACACGGATAAGAGGTCCTTAACCGATAAACTCATCTTT
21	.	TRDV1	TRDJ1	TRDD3	CALGDGLPGRLGDLYTDKLIF	TGTGCTCTTGGGGACGGCCTTCCCGGGCGGCTGGGGGACCTATACACCGATAAACTCATCTTT
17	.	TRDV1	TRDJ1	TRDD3	CALGDPTVGINVDKLIF	TGTGCTCTTGGGGACCCTACGGTGGGGATAAACGTGGATAAACTCATCTTT